This TCR beta chain appears in the sequencing data of a study of cytomegalovirus exposure and HLA in healthy donors (dated by TCRdb to the late 2010s). Broadly, across the study: In an earlier analysis of under 600 of the donors, around 290 Gb of sequence data and 117 million unique TCR beta sequences from roughly 200 million T cells were reported. Approximately 310 gigabases of sequencing data and 70 million to 85 million unique TCR sequences were included in an early release covering under 650 HLA-typed donors. Among the approximately 430 genotyped donors, approximately 82% belonged to the genetic ancestry cluster associated with self-reported Caucasian donors. The aim of the study was to test whether cataloging public T cell receptors could identify signatures of past pathogen exposure. The T cell repertoires of 670 or so subjects were profiled by immunosequencing and related to cytomegalovirus serostatus. Along with the approximately 620-subject first cohort, a separate validation cohort of around 120 different subjects was used. High-throughput TCR immunosequencing, statistical association of individual TCRs with disease status, and machine learning were combined to predict cytomegalovirus infection status. In a later analysis, previously published TCR beta repertoires from hundreds of donors were re-analyzed and high-resolution HLA genotyping was added so that TCR occurrence patterns could be studied. The later analysis used no new phenotypic data to find candidate immune exposures, relying instead on TCR beta sequences and their occurrence across donors. In an earlier analysis of more than 550 of the donors, high-throughput TCR beta sequencing was used to judge whether each TCR beta V gene segment behaved as functional or pseudogenic. Donor age, sex, ethnicity and CMV serostatus were compiled alongside the repertoire data. A later genetic analysis used genome-wide SNP genotypes for about three fifths of the 666 donors, treating that subset as a discovery cohort. Every repertoire in the discovery cohort had been generated on one and the same sequencing platform. HLA typing included class I and class II loci at four-digit resolution. The number of typed donors differed by locus: about 620-630 for A, B, C, DRB1 and DQB1; approximately 540 for DQA1; fewer than 610 for DPA1; and some 430 for DPB1. Five DR-DQ haplotypes were treated as single units for association and clustering because of strong linkage in the cohort. Among 350 to 400 genotyped donors of the cohort, an average of about 240,000 unique TCR beta nucleotide sequences were sequenced per donor, about a sixth of them non-productive. What the work shows at the level of the full study, not this receptor alone: A later analysis found that HLA-associated TCR beta chains were more clonally expanded and had lower generation probabilities than equally common non-associated chains. Because the 87-base-pair reads could not distinguish some IMGT-functional V segments, including TRBV6-2 and TRBV6-3, those segments were excluded. While some public TCRs were present in many individuals, most TCR sequences turned up only very rarely across donors. A further reported finding was that TCR beta sequences accurately predicted the HLA-A and HLA-B alleles for most subjects in the first cohort. In vitro tests confirmed that three of the cytomegalovirus-associated TCR beta chains recognize cytomegalovirus antigens. Linkage disequilibrium might explain the correlated functional status among segregating V segments, but an unknown experimental factor could not be ruled out. CMV serostatus was the only immune exposure information available for the cohort. The presence/absence analyses assumed that sequencing depth was roughly uniform across donors, and that assumption may not be true. The classifier was reported to diagnose cytomegalovirus status with high specificity and sensitivity in both the original and validation cohorts. In this cohort, only TCR beta chains were sequenced, and detectable features were limited by the absence of alpha or paired-chain data. According to a later analysis, most CMV-associated TCR beta chains appeared to be HLA-restricted, and the HLA associations seemed to be driven largely by CMV exposure. In a later analysis, TCR association rates were found to vary across HLA loci, with the most associated TCRs seen for DRB1 alleles and the fewest for HLA-C alleles. In a later genetic analysis, fewer N-insertions in productive TCRs were reported among donors in an Asian-associated ancestry cluster than the roughly 710-donor mean. The authors suggested that the approach could potentially be generalized to other disease states and immunological phenotypes. A cluster of highly shared sequence variants was judged likely to be a technical artifact of the sequencing pipeline. In an earlier analysis of some 550 of the donors, most TCR beta V segments were observed in productive rearrangements about 87% or about 30% of the time, broadly matching IMGT annotations. In a later analysis, 16,951 TCR beta sequences were associated with specific HLA alleles at a false discovery rate of 0.05. An association between a missense DCLRE1C variant and V-gene and J-gene trimming of TCR beta chains was found in a later genetic analysis and replicated in an independent cohort. Because HLA typing was missing for some donors at each locus, association tests included only the typed subset. In the study, about 150 TCR beta chains were listed as associated with cytomegalovirus. In a later analysis, several top co-occurrence clusters were reported to appear linked to parvovirus B19, influenza, CMV and Epstein-Barr virus. Because counts were too low, some 16 rarely observed V segments, including chromosome 9 orphons, were excluded from the earlier analysis of 587 of the donors. Strong co-occurrence of HLA alleles, especially DR and DQ, made assigning TCR associations to individual alleles difficult.

Libraries were constructed by the immunoSEQ multiplex PCR assay. For the multiplex PCR, a mixture combining 60 forward primers for TCR Vbeta segments and 13 reverse primers for TCR Jbeta segments was used. A multiplex PCR assay on genomic DNA amplified the CDR3 region of rearranged TCR beta genes. The amplified TCR beta libraries were sequenced on the Illumina HiSeq System as 87-base-pair reads. As for the original processing: A later analysis tallied around 80 million unique TCR beta chains across the 600 to 700 repertoires, and some 12 million of those chains were shared by two or more donors. To remove PCR and sequencing errors, raw reads were error-corrected and collapsed into unique sequences using a nearest-neighbor algorithm that merged closely related sequences. Alignment of CDR3 sequences to IMGT reference sequences was used to assign V, D and J gene segments. For a sequence to be retained, a match of at least six nucleotides was required to both a V gene segment and a J gene segment. Rearrangements were classified as productive when the CDR3 lacked stop codons and remained in frame with V and J, and all other rearrangements were classified as non-productive. CDR3 was defined according to IMGT convention as the region running from the second conserved V-encoded cysteine to the conserved J-encoded phenylalanine. In an earlier analysis of 500 to 650 of the donors, sequences lacking an unambiguous match to a single V gene segment were excluded. In an earlier analysis of 500 to 750 of the donors, V segments were called functional above 56.7% productive rearrangements and were called segregating when the between-donor standard deviation exceeded 5%. A statistical classification framework was developed to diagnose cytomegalovirus status using the catalog of TCR beta chain sequences. V and J gene assignment, in a later analysis, came from comparing TCR nucleotide sequences with IMGT/GENE-DB human TR gene sequences. Using the TCRdist pipeline, a later analysis assigned CDR3 sequences along with most-parsimonious VDJ recombination scenarios. A later analysis defined each TCR beta chain by its CDR3 amino acid sequence plus V-gene family, and excluded reads lacking a unique V-gene family. A later analysis removed 600 or so highly shared, low-generation-probability nucleotide sequences to deal with suspected cross-contamination and a sequencing artifact. A later analysis calculated a clonal expansion index for each public chain from normalized within-repertoire ranks of inferred template counts. Generation probabilities in a later analysis came from a VDJ recombination model fitted to out-of-frame rearrangements, and those results were checked against IGoR. In a later analysis, TCR-TCR, TCR-HLA and TCR-CMV co-occurrence was scored with hypergeometric tests, and a repertoire-size bias correction was applied to TCR pairs. In a later analysis, false discovery rates were estimated by permuting HLA or CMV assignments 20 times. A later analysis grouped co-occurring TCRs with DBSCAN, adding TCRdist sequence similarity when clustering within HLA-allele-positive subsets. Co-occurrence clustering excluded repertoires with fewer than 30,000 or more than 120,000 public chains, plus five with anomalous nucleotide sharing. Held by TCRdb, this immuneACCESS table contains in-frame sequences only and omits some clones. Under half of the omission traces to an unresolved V gene where checked; the cause of the rest is unknown. That table furnishes V, J and clone size, whereas the DNA furnished D and trimming. The sample data list 80,000 or so clones, and around two thirds of these were observed just once. The ten top clones hold about 6.9% of the sample.

In total, about 650 healthy bone marrow donors made up the cohort. Cohort members were all nominally healthy when sampled, although unrecorded immune exposures were likely present. The donor was CMV seropositive and belonged to the group of about 290 seropositive cohort members. A peripheral blood sample was provided by each donor, and peripheral blood mononuclear cells were used for TCR beta sequencing. Genomic DNA extraction from the blood cell samples was performed with the Qiagen DNeasy Blood Extraction Kit. The germline V gene (reference sequence) supplies CDR1 SEHNR and CDR2 FQNEAQ. There are 15 amino acids in the CDR3, from cysteine to phenylalanine inclusive. CDR3 DNA is the only sequence kept; it has 45 bases, read in frame from the first base. As concerns this clone: The clone's antigen remains unknown. Base qualities are missing; no much larger clone stands one base away.

The material sequenced was PBMCs. The clonotype originates from a woman in her forties or fifties in good health and CMV-seropositive. The chain couples TRBV7-9 to TRBJ2-5, and TRBD1 aligns with 9 junction nucleotides. The J call may be mistaken, given a closer DNA end match to TRBJ2-7. In nucleotides, the sequence is TGTGCCAGCAGCTTCCGGGACAGGGACTCCTACGAGCAGTACTTC. Translation gives CASSFRDRDSYEQYF.